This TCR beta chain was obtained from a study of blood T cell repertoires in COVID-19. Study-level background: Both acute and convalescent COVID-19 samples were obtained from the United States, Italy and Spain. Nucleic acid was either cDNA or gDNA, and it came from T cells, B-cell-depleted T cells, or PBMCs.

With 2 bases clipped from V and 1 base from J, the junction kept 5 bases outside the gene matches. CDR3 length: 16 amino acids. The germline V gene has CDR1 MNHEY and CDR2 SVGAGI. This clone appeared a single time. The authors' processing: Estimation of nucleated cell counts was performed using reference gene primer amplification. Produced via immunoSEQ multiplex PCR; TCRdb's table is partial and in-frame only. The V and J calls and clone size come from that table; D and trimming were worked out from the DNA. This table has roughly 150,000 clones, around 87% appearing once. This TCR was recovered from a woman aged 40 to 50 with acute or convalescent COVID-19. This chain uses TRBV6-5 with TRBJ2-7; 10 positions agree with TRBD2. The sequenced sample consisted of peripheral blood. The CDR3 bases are TGTGCCAGCAGTTACCTAGCGGGGGTGGGATCCTACGAGCAGTACTTC. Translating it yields CASSYLAGVGSYEQYF.